This is a list of T cell receptor beta chains from one sample in a study of shared clonotypes between healthy human individuals. The assay was immunoSEQ multiplex PCR, and TCRdb's table has in-frame clones only and misses some. This table has around 2.5 million clones, approximately 94% appearing once. Specimen: naive CD4+ T cells from PBMCs. The receptors shown here come from a man aged 18-30 years in good health. Some clones in this sample may be carry-over from other donors' samples. Both conserved end residues are part of each CDR3. The D gene is left open where the match is weak. The size of a clone is reported for some rows only, either as once, few or many, or as a class for expanded clones.

d_call	v_call	clone_size	j_call	cdr3_nt	cdr3_aa
.	TRBV5-4	.	TRBJ2-2	TGTGCCAGCAGCTTGGGGTATGCCGGGGAGCTGTTTTTT	CASSLGYAGELFF
.	TRBV28	.	TRBJ2-7	TGTGCCAGCAGTTTATTGGACGAGCAGTACTTC	CASSLLDEQYF
TRBD2	TRBV18	.	TRBJ2-3	TGTGCCAGCTCAGCCACTAGCGGCAGCACAGATACGCAGTATTTT	CASSATSGSTDTQYF
.	TRBV6-1	.	TRBJ2-7	TGTGCCAGCAGGGCACAGGCCTCGGGCTACGAGCAGTACTTC	CASRAQASGYEQYF
TRBD1	TRBV19	.	TRBJ2-7	TGTGCCAGTAGTACCGGACAGGGCCACGAGCAGTACTTC	CASSTGQGHEQYF
TRBD2	TRBV15	.	TRBJ2-7	TGTGCCACCAGCAGAGGGGGGACTAGCGGTAACTACGAGCAGTACTTC	CATSRGGTSGNYEQYF
.	TRBV18	.	TRBJ2-2	TGTGCCAGCTCACCAAATCCACACCCTAACACCGGGGAGCTGTTTTTT	CASSPNPHPNTGELFF
.	TRBV2	.	TRBJ2-3	TGTGCCAGCAGTGTGTTAGCAACAGATACGCAGTATTTT	CASSVLATDTQYF
.	TRBV10-1	.	TRBJ2-3	TGCGCCAGCAGTGATTCAGACTCTAGCACAGATACGCAGTATTTT	CASSDSDSSTDTQYF
.	TRBV7-8	.	TRBJ1-1	TGTGCCAGCAGCCCTAATTCGAGGGGCCGACGCACTGAAGCTTTCTTT	CASSPNSRGRRTEAFF
.	TRBV18	.	TRBJ2-1	TGTGCCAGCTCACCAGGCTGGATCAATGAGCAGTTCTTC	CASSPGWINEQFF
TRBD1	TRBV2	.	TRBJ1-4	TGTGCCAGCAATGGAATTCCGGGACAGGGGGGAACTAATGAAAAACTGTTTTTT	CASNGIPGQGGTNEKLFF
.	TRBV19	.	TRBJ1-5	TGTGCCAGTAGAAGGGTCCCGGGACTCAGCAATCAGCCCCAGCATTTT	CASRRVPGLSNQPQHF
.	TRBV7-2	.	TRBJ2-1	TGTGCCAGCAGCTTAAGGTTCAGCGCCAACTTGAGGAATGAGCAGTTCTTC	CASSLRFSANLRNEQFF
TRBD1	TRBV2	.	TRBJ2-7	TGTGCCAGCAGCGCCGGGACAGGCTCCTACGAGCAGTACTTC	CASSAGTGSYEQYF
.	TRBV6-5	.	TRBJ1-4	TGTGCCAGCAGTTCCCTAACCACTAATGAAAAACTGTTTTTT	CASSSLTTNEKLFF
TRBD2	TRBV4-1	.	TRBJ2-2	TGCGCCAGCAGCCAACCCTCGACTAGCGGGAGGTCCACCGGGGAGCTGTTTTTT	CASSQPSTSGRSTGELFF
.	TRBV29-1	once	TRBJ2-1	TGCAGCGTTGTCACAGCTCCCTCCTACAATGAGCAGTTCTTC	CSVVTAPSYNEQFF
TRBD1	TRBV4-1	once	TRBJ2-5	TGCGCCAGCAGCCGGGACAGGGGGAGGCAACAAGAGACCCAGTACTTC	CASSRDRGRQQETQYF
.	TRBV27	.	TRBJ2-2	TGTGCCAGCCAGACCGGGGCCGCCTACGGGGAGCTGTTTTTT	CASQTGAAYGELFF
.	TRBV23-1	.	TRBJ2-7	TGCGCCAGCACTCCCCCCTTCTCCATCTGGTTTTTC	CASTPPFSIWFF
.	TRBV15	.	TRBJ1-2	TGTGCCACCAGCAGAGATCTTGTCGACTATGGCTACACCTTC	CATSRDLVDYGYTF
.	TRBV5-1	.	TRBJ2-2	TGCGCCAGCAGCTTGGCGAGGCGGACAGGGCCAAGGAGCGCCGGGGAGGGGCTGTTTTTT	CASSLARRTGPRSAGEGLFF
.	TRBV5-6	.	TRBJ1-1	TGTGCCAGCAGCTTGGCCTTGGAGAGGGTGGACACTGAAGCTTTCTTT	CASSLALERVDTEAFF
.	TRBV20-1	.	TRBJ1-1	TGCAGATGGGGCAGCAACCCCTCATTT	CRWGSNPSF
TRBD1	TRBV2	.	TRBJ2-5	TGTGCCAGCAGTGAAGGGGGACAGGGGGTTCAAGAGACCCAGTACTTC	CASSEGGQGVQETQYF
.	TRBV6-1	few	TRBJ1-2	TGTGCCAGCAGTGAAGCAAACTATGGCTACACCTTC	CASSEANYGYTF
.	TRBV4-2	few	TRBJ2-1	TGTGCCAGCAGCCAAGACCCCGGCTATGAGCAGTTCTTC	CASSQDPGYEQFF
.	TRBV7-8	once	TRBJ1-3	TGTGCCAGCAGCTCCGGACAACTTAGCTCTGGAAACACCATATATTTT	CASSSGQLSSGNTIYF
.	TRBV7-3	few	TRBJ1-1	TGTGCCAGCAGCTTCAGAGGGGGCACTGAAGCTTTCTTT	CASSFRGGTEAFF
TRBD1	TRBV29-1	.	TRBJ1-1	TGCAGCGTCACAACAGGGGAAGAAGCTTTCTTT	CSVTTGEEAFF
TRBD1	TRBV28	few	TRBJ1-1	TGTGCCAGCTTGAGGGGGCTTTTGGCTGAAGCTTTCTTT	CASLRGLLAEAFF
.	TRBV18	.	TRBJ1-1	TGTGCCAGCTCACCATTCAAGGGGACGAACACTGAAGCTTTCTTT	CASSPFKGTNTEAFF
TRBD1	TRBV5-1	.	TRBJ1-2	TGCGCCAGCAGCGCTGGGGTACAGGGGTACACCTTC	CASSAGVQGYTF
TRBD2	TRBV7-2	.	TRBJ2-2	TGTGCCAGCAGCTTACCCCGGACTAGCGGGGCCATCACCGGGGAGCTGTTTTTT	CASSLPRTSGAITGELFF
TRBD2	TRBV14	.	TRBJ2-2	TGTGCCAGCAGCCAGCCGGGACTAGGGAACACCGGGGAGCTGTTTTTT	CASSQPGLGNTGELFF
.	TRBV5-5	.	TRBJ1-3	TGTGCCAGCAGCGTGCAGGGGCCTGGAAACACCATATATTTT	CASSVQGPGNTIYF
TRBD2	TRBV5-4	.	TRBJ2-7	TGTGCCAGCAGCTCTCCGGCGGGAGGGGACTCCTACGAGCAGTACTTC	CASSSPAGGDSYEQYF
TRBD1	TRBV7-2	once	TRBJ2-7	TGTGCCAGCAGGCCGGACAGGGATGGGTACGAGCAGTACTTC	CASRPDRDGYEQYF
.	TRBV7-3	.	TRBJ2-1	TGTGCCAGCAGCCCTGATCCTGGGAGACGGAATGAGCAGTTCTTC	CASSPDPGRRNEQFF
.	TRBV5-1	.	TRBJ1-2	TGCGCCAGCAGCTTGGGCGGAGAAGCTAACTATGGCTACACCTTC	CASSLGGEANYGYTF
.	TRBV4-2	.	TRBJ2-5	TGTGCCAGCAGCCAAGATATGACTGCCGCGGAGACCCAGTACTTC	CASSQDMTAAETQYF
.	TRBV27	.	TRBJ2-1	TGTGCCAGCAGTTTAAGGGGACCGGACAATGAGCAGTTCTTC	CASSLRGPDNEQFF
TRBD2	TRBV5-1	.	TRBJ2-1	TGCGCCAGCAGCTCCACCCCTCGACTAGCGGGTGCCCTAGATGAGCAGTTCTTC	CASSSTPRLAGALDEQFF
.	TRBV5-1	.	TRBJ2-7	TGCGCCAGCAGCCTTGACGGGACCTCCTACGAGCAGTACTTC	CASSLDGTSYEQYF
.	TRBV7-9	.	TRBJ2-3	TGTGCCAGCAGCTTAGACAGAGGATGGAGCACAGATACGCAGTATTTT	CASSLDRGWSTDTQYF
TRBD1	TRBV5-4	.	TRBJ2-5	TGTGCCAGCAGCTTACCTGGACAGGGAGGAGAGACCCAGTACTTC	CASSLPGQGGETQYF
.	TRBV7-8	.	TRBJ1-5	TGTGCCAGCAGCTTAGAGGCGGGGGGATTTCAGCCCCAGCATTTT	CASSLEAGGFQPQHF
.	TRBV11-3	.	TRBJ1-1	TGTGCCAGCAGCCCCGGCCGGGGCACTGAAGCTTTCTTT	CASSPGRGTEAFF
.	TRBV29-1	.	TRBJ2-7	TGCAGCGTTGAAGGGCAACGATACGAGCAGTACTTC	CSVEGQRYEQYF
.	TRBV5-4	.	TRBJ2-5	TGTGCCAGCAGCCCCGGGACTGGAGGTTTCGGGACCCAGTACTTC	CASSPGTGGFGTQYF
.	TRBV7-3	.	TRBJ2-1	TGTGCCAGCACCCCTGATGGTGGCGGGTACAATGAGCAGTTCTTC	CASTPDGGGYNEQFF
.	TRBV18	.	TRBJ2-5	TGTGCCAGCTCACTTAAAGAGACCCAGTACTTC	CASSLKETQYF
.	TRBV11-2	.	TRBJ1-5	TGTGCCAGCAGCTTATCCGGTAGGGCGGGGAATCAGCCCCAGCATTTT	CASSLSGRAGNQPQHF
.	TRBV7-7	.	TRBJ2-7	TGTGCCAGCAGCTTAGGGCCGACATCCTCCTACGAGCAGTACTTC	CASSLGPTSSYEQYF
.	TRBV6-6	.	TRBJ2-2	TGTGCCAGCAGTTACGAGGGTTACAAGCGCGGGGAGCTGTTTTTT	CASSYEGYKRGELFF
TRBD2	TRBV4-2	.	TRBJ2-5	TGTGCCAGCAGCCAAAGACTAGCGGGAGGTGCCGGGGAGACCCAGTACTTC	CASSQRLAGGAGETQYF